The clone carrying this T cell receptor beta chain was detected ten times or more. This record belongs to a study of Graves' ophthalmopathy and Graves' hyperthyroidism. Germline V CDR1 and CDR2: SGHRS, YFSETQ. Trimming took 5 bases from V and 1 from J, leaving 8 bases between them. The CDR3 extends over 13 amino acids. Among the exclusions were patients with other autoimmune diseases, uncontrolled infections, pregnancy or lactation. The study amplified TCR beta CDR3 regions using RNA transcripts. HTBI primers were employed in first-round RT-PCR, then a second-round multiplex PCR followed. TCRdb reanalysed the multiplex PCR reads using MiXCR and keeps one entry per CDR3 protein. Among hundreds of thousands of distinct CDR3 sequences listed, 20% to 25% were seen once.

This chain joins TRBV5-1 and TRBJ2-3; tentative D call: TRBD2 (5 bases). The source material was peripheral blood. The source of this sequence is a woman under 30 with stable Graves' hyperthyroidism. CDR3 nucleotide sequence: TGCGCCAGCAGAGAGGGAGGCACAGATACGCAGTATTTT. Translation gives CASREGGTDTQYF.